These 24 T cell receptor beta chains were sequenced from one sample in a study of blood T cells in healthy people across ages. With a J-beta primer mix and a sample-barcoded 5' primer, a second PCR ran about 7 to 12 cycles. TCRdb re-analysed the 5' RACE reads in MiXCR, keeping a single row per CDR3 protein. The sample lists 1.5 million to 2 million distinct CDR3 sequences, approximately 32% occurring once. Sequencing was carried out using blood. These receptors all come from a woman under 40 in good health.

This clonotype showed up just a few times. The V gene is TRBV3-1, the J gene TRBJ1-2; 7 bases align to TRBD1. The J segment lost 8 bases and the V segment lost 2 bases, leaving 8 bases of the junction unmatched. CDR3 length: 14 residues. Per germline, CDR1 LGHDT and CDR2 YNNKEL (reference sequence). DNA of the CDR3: TGTGCCAGCAGCCAACGGGGACAGCCTTGGGGCTACACCTTC. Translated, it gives CASSQRGQPWGYTF.

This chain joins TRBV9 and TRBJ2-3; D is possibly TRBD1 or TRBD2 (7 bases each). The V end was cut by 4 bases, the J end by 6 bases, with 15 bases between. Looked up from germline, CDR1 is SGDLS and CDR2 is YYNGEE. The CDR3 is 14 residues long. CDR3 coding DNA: TGTGCCAGCAGCTCAGGGGGAGGGATGGATACGCAGTATTTT. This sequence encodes CASSSGGGMDTQYF.

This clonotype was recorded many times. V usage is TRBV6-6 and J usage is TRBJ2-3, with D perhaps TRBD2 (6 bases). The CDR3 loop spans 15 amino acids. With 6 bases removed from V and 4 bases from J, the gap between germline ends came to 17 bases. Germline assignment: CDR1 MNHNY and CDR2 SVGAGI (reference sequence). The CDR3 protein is CASSPTSPTADTQYF. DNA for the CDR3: TGTGCCAGCAGCCCTACTAGCCCGACGGCAGATACGCAGTATTTT.

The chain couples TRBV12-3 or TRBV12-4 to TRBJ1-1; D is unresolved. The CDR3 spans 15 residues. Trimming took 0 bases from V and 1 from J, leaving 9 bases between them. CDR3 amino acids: CASSLAGLENTEAFF. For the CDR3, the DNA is TGTGCCAGCAGTTTAGCGGGCCTGGAGAACACTGAAGCTTTCTTT.

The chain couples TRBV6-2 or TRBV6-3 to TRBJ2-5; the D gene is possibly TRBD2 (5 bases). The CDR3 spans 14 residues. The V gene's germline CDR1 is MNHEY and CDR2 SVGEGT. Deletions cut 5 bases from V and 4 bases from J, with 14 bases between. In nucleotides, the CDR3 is TGTGCCAGCAGTGACGTGGCAGGAGGAGAGACCCAGTACTTC. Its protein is CASSDVAGGETQYF.

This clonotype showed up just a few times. CDR3 sequence (DNA): TGTGCCAGCAGTTACTCCACCGGACTAGCGGGCGGAGAGCAGTTCTTC. Its translation: CASSYSTGLAGGEQFF. This chain joins TRBV6-5 and TRBJ2-1; 11 nucleotides align to TRBD2. Per germline, CDR1 MNHEY and CDR2 SVGAGI. The CDR3 totals 16 residues. The V segment lost 0 bases and the J segment 10 bases; nucleotides outside the gene matches: 8.

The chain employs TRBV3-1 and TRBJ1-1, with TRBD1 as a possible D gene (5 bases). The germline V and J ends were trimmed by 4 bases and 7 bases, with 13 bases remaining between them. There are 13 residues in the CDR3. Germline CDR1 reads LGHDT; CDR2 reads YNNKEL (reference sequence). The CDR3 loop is CASSLFRDGEAFF. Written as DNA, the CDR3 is TGTGCCAGCAGCCTATTCCGGGACGGTGAAGCTTTCTTT.

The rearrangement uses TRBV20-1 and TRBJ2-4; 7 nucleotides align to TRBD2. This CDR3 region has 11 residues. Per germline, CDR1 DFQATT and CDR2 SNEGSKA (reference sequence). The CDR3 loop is CAGTTKNIQYF. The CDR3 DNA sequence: TGCGCCGGGACTACCAAAAACATTCAGTACTTC.

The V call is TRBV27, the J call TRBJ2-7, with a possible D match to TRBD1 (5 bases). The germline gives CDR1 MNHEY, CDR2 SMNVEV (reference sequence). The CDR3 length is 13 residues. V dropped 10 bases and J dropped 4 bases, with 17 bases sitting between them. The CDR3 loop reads CATRVVGQYEQYF. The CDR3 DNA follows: TGTGCCACCCGAGTCGTAGGACAATACGAGCAGTACTTC.

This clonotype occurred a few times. Here the CDR3 DNA reads TGTGCCATCAGTGTGGGAGACTACAATGAGCAGTTCTTC. Translated: CAISVGDYNEQFF. The J gene is TRBJ2-1, the V gene TRBV10-3; D is possibly TRBD2 (5 bases). This CDR3 comprises 13 residues. Germline assignment: CDR1 ENHRY and CDR2 SYGVKD. V was shortened by 4 bases and J by 3 bases, with 7 bases between the two germline ends.

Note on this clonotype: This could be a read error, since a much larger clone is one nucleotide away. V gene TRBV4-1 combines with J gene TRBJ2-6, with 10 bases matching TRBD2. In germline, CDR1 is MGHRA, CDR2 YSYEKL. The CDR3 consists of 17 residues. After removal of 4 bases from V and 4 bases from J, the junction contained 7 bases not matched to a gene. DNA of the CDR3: TGCGCCAGCAGCCCCGAGCGGGGGGGCCCCGGGGCCAACGTCCTGACTTTC. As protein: CASSPERGGPGANVLTF.

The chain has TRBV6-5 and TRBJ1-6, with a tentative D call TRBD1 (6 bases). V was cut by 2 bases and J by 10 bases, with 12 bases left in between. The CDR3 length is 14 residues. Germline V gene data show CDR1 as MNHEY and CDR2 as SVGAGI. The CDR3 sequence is CASSYTAGESPLHF. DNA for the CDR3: TGTGCCAGCAGTTACACGGCAGGGGAGTCACCCCTCCACTTT.

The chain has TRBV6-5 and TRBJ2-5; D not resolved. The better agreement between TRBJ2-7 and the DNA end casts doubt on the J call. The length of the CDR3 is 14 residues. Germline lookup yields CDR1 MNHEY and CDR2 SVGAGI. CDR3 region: CASSRGAGKPEQYF. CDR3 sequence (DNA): TGTGCCAGCAGCCGCGGAGCAGGAAAGCCCGAGCAGTACTTC.

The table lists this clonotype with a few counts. The CDR3 DNA sequence: TGCGCCAGCAGCCCCGGACAGGACACTGAAGCTTTCTTT. It translates to CASSPGQDTEAFF. V gene TRBV4-1 combines with J gene TRBJ1-1, with 7 bases fitting TRBD1. The CDR3 spans 13 residues. CDR1 and CDR2 from the germline V gene are MGHRA and YSYEKL. V was clipped by 4 bases and J by 3 bases; unmatched bases: 2.

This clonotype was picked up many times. Written as DNA, the CDR3 is TGCAGTGCTGAACCTCCGACAGGGGCCGTGGACGAGCAGTACTTC. This gives the protein CSAEPPTGAVDEQYF. This chain connects TRBV20-1 to TRBJ2-7, with 8 positions matching TRBD1. Germline CDR1 reads DFQATT; CDR2 reads SNEGSKA (reference sequence). The V gene end was trimmed by 5 bases and the J gene end by 5 bases; junction bases not matched to a gene: 14. The CDR3 contains 15 residues.

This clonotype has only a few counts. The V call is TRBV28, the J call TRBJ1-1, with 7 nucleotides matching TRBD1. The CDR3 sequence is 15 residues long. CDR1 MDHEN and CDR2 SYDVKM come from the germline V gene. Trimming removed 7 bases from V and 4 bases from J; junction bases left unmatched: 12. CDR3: CASTPRGGMSTEAFF. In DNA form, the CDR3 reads TGTGCCAGCACCCCCAGGGGGGGAATGAGCACTGAAGCTTTCTTT.

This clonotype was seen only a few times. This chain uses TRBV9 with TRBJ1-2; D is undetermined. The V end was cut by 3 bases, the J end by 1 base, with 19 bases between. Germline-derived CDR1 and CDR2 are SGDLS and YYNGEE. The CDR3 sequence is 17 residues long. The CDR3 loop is CASSARGLTYLNYGYTF. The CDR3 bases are TGTGCCAGCAGCGCCCGAGGTTTAACGTACCTTAACTATGGCTACACCTTC.

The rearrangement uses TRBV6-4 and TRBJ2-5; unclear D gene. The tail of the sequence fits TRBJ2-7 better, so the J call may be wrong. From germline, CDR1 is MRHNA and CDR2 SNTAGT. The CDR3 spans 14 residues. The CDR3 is CASSDSRPFYEQYF. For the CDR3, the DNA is TGTGCCAGCAGTGACTCGCGACCTTTCTACGAGCAGTACTTC.

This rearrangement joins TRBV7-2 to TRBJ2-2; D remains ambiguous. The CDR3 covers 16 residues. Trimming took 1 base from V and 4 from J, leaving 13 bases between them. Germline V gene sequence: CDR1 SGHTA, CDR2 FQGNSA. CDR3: CASSLVPPRSTGELFF. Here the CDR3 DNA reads TGTGCCAGCAGCTTAGTACCCCCGCGGAGCACCGGGGAGCTGTTTTTT.

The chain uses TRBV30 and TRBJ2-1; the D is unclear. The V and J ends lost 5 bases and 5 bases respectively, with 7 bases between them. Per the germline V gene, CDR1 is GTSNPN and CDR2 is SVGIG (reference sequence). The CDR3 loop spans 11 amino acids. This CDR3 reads CAWGIDNEQFF. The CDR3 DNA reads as TGTGCCTGGGGGATAGACAATGAGCAGTTCTTC.

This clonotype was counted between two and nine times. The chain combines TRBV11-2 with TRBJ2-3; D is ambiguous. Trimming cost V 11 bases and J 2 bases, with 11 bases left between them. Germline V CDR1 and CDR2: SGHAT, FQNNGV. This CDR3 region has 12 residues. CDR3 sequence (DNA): TGTGCCGCGGACCCCCCCACAGATACGCAGTATTTT. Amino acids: CAADPPTDTQYF.

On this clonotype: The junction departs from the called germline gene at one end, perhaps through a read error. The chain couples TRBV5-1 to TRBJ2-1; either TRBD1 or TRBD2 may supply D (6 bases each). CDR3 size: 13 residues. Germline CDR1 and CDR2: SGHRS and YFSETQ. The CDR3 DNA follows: TGCGCCAGCAGCTTTGGGGGGCAAAATGAGCGGTTCTTC. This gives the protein CASSFGGQNERFF.

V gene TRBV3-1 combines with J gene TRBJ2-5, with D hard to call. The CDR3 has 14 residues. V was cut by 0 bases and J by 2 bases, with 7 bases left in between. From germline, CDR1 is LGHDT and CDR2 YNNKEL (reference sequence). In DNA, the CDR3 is TGTGCCAGCAGCCAAGATTTGAAACAAGAGACCCAGTACTTC. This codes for CASSQDLKQETQYF.

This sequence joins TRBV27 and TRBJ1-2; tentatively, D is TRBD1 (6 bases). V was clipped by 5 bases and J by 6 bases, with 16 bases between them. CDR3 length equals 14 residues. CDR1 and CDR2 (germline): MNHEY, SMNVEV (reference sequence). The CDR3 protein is CASSTRQDWDGYTF. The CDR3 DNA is TGTGCCAGCAGTACCCGACAGGACTGGGATGGCTACACCTTC.